This T cell receptor beta chain was sequenced for a study of OX40 agonist ivuxolimab in advanced cancers. Study as a whole: Patients were dosed intravenously with ivuxolimab at 0.01 to 10 mg/kg every 2 weeks. Cancers in dose escalation were hepatocellular, melanoma, renal cell and head and neck.

Findings and limits, study-wide: By week 6 at 0.1 to 3.0 mg/kg, blood CD4+ and CD8+ T cells had expanded clonally.

Worth noting for this clone: Its antigen is unknown.

Germline V gene lookup returns CDR1 LNHDA and CDR2 SQIVND (reference sequence). V lost 3 bases, J lost 3 bases, and 11 bases lay in between. The CDR3 totals 14 residues. With autoimmune disease history or systemic immunosuppression, patients were excluded. Here immunoSEQ multiplex PCR was the method, and the copy in TCRdb shows in-frame clones only, minus some. The table includes approximately 79,000 clones, around nine tenths detected once. This sequence joins TRBV19 and TRBJ1-1; unclear D gene. The sequence was collected from an adult with an advanced solid tumor such as melanoma, head and neck, liver or kidney cancer. This specimen was CD4+ or CD8+ T cells sorted from blood, taken in a trial of the OX40 agonist ivuxolimab. The CDR3 sequence: CASSIIGWDTEAFF. For the CDR3, the DNA is TGTGCCAGTAGTATTATCGGGTGGGACACTGAAGCTTTCTTT.